A single sample gave rise to the 13 T cell receptor beta chains below, sequenced in a study of T cells in Graves' hyperthyroidism and ophthalmopathy. Researchers took RNA transcripts and amplified the TCR beta CDR3 regions from them. With the HTBI primer set, the TCR CDR3 went through a first round of RT-PCR. TCRdb redid the calling of the multiplex PCR reads with MiXCR, one entry per CDR3 protein. The sample shows under 450,000 distinct CDR3 sequences, roughly 15% of them seen only once. Sequences were obtained from blood. The receptors were sampled from a woman in her twenties or thirties with Graves' hyperthyroidism that later progressed to Graves' ophthalmopathy.

The chain joins TRBV12-3 or TRBV12-4 to TRBJ1-6; possibly TRBD1 for D (6 bases). V was pared by 3 bases and J by 7 bases, with 10 bases between. This CDR3 has 14 residues. The CDR3 here is CASSFQGLNSPLHF. Written as DNA, the CDR3 is TGTGCCAGCAGTTTTCAGGGGCTCAATTCACCCCTCCACTTT.

In this sample, this clonotype turned up many times. The gene calls are TRBV28 and TRBJ2-1; TRBD2 is a possible D gene (6 bases). The CDR3 length is 14 residues. V lost 2 bases, J lost 7 bases, and 12 bases lay in between. Germline V gene data show CDR1 as MDHEN and CDR2 as SYDVKM. CDR3 bases: TGTGCCAGCAGTTTACCCCGTGCGGGGAATGAGCAGTTCTTC. The encoded protein is CASSLPRAGNEQFF.

This clonotype was detected many times. This chain joins TRBV7-2 and TRBJ2-1; 8 bases are a match to TRBD2. The CDR3 contains 15 residues. Germline-derived CDR1 and CDR2 are SGHTA and FQGNSA. After removal of 4 bases from V and 7 bases from J, the junction contained 9 bases not matched to a gene. The CDR3 loop is CASSWPGLGKNEQFF. The DNA of the CDR3 is TGTGCCAGCAGCTGGCCGGGACTAGGGAAAAATGAGCAGTTCTTC.

This clonotype came up many times. The chain employs TRBV20-1 and TRBJ2-3, with D perhaps TRBD2 (5 bases). Germline V gene data show CDR1 as DFQATT and CDR2 as SNEGSKA (reference sequence). V gave up 5 bases and J gave up 3 bases, with 9 bases separating them. This CDR3 has 12 amino acids. The CDR3 nucleotides are TGCAGTGCTCCTTGGGAGACAGATACGCAGTATTTT. It yields the protein CSAPWETDTQYF.

This clonotype was observed a handful of times. The chain combines TRBV15 with TRBJ1-1; no clear D gene. Germline CDR1 is LNHNV and CDR2 is YYDKDF (reference sequence). The CDR3 spans 11 residues. V shed 4 bases and J shed 7 bases, with 7 bases lying between them. The CDR3 reads CATSINDEAFF. DNA of the CDR3: TGTGCCACCAGCATCAACGATGAAGCTTTCTTT.

About this clonotype itself: This sequence may be a read error, since a much larger clone differs from it by one base. This chain joins TRBV15 and TRBJ2-5; the match to TRBD2 covers 13 bases. Germline CDR1 reads LNHNV; CDR2 reads YYDKDF (reference sequence). The CDR3 has 20 residues. The CDR3 DNA reads TGTGCCACCAGCAGAGCCGCCTACGGACTAGCGGGGGTGATCCAAGAGACCCATTACTTC. Translated: CATSRAAYGLAGVIQETHYF. Supplemented by reference TRBV15 and TRBJ2-5, the full variable domain reads DAMVIQNPRYQVTQFGKPVTLSCSQTLNHNVMYWYQQKSSQAPKLLFHYYDKDFNNEADTPDNFQSRRPNTSFCFLDIRSPGLGDTAMYLCATSRAAYGLAGVIQETHYFGPGTRLLVL.

Concerning this clonotype: Germline is not matched at one junction end, which may reflect a read error. This rearrangement joins TRBV27 to TRBJ1-2; TRBD1 matches 8 bases. This CDR3 is built from 14 residues. Germline CDR1 MNHEY, CDR2 SMNVEV (reference sequence). In nucleotides, the CDR3 is TGTGCCAGCAGTTTATCTGGGACAGGCTATGGCTGCACCTTC. The encoded protein is CASSLSGTGYGCTF.

This clonotype was seen at least ten times. The rearrangement uses TRBV3-1 and TRBJ2-1, with 13 positions matching TRBD2. V lost 4 bases, J lost 8 bases, and 11 bases stayed unmatched. CDR1 is LGHDT and CDR2 is YNNKEL in the germline V gene (reference sequence). The CDR3 has 17 residues. CDR3 in amino acids: CASSRRTSGSNRDEQFF. The CDR3 DNA is TGTGCCAGCAGCCGGCGGACTAGCGGGAGTAATCGCGATGAGCAGTTCTTC.

The chain uses TRBV28 and TRBJ2-2; 10 nucleotides match TRBD2. The CDR3 runs 17 residues. CDR1 is MDHEN and CDR2 is SYDVKM in the germline V gene. The J segment lost 4 bases and the V segment lost 3 bases, leaving 8 bases of the junction unmatched. The CDR3 reads CASSFQSGTSATGELFF. The CDR3 DNA reads TGTGCCAGCAGTTTCCAATCCGGGACTAGCGCCACCGGGGAGCTGTTTTTT.

This clonotype was seen repeatedly, ten times or more. This chain uses TRBV18 with TRBJ2-5; the D gene is possibly TRBD1 (6 bases). The germline CDR1 and CDR2 sequences are KGHSH and LQKENI. The V end was cut by 0 bases, the J end by 0 bases, with 11 bases between. The CDR3 has 16 amino acids. The CDR3: CASSPPDRQYQETQYF. Here the CDR3 DNA reads TGTGCCAGCTCACCACCGGACAGACAGTACCAAGAGACCCAGTACTTC.

This clonotype was picked up many times. The chain combines TRBV19 with TRBJ1-2, with TRBD1 matching 12 bases. There are 14 residues in the CDR3. Germline V gene data show CDR1 as LNHDA and CDR2 as SQIVND (reference sequence). The trim removed 6 bases at V and 8 bases at J, leaving 7 bases unmatched. The CDR3 sequence: CASRRDRGRRGYTF. CDR3 coding DNA: TGTGCCAGTAGGCGGGACAGGGGGCGCAGGGGCTACACCTTC.

Many counts were recorded for this clonotype. It may be a read error: a sequence one base away is much more abundant. The rearrangement links TRBV15 to TRBJ1-1; unclear D gene. This CDR3 is built from 14 residues. Germline V gene sequence: CDR1 LNHNV, CDR2 YYDKDF (reference sequence). The CDR3, as DNA: TGTGCCACCAACAGAGATTTGGCGACCACTGAAGCTTTCTTT. Encoded protein: CATNRDLATTEAFF.

The sample holds many counts of this clonotype. V is TRBV25-1 and J is TRBJ2-7; TRBD2 matches at 7 bases. In germline, CDR1 is MGHDK, CDR2 SYGVNS. The length of the CDR3 is 15 residues. Trimming took 4 bases from V and 1 from J; bases not matched to a gene: 7. CDR3: CASSGNGGESYEQYF. DNA for the CDR3: TGTGCCAGCAGTGGGAATGGGGGGGAGTCCTACGAGCAGTACTTC.